The entry below describes one T cell receptor (beta chain). This record comes from a study of blood T cell repertoires in COVID-19. Looking at the study overall: Acute and convalescent COVID-19 samples came from the United States, Italy and Spain. From T cells, B-cell-depleted T cells, or PBMCs came the material, which was cDNA or gDNA.

The V gene lost 8 bases and the J gene lost 5 bases, with 15 bases spanning the gap. The CDR3 is 13 amino acids. The germline V gene has CDR1 SGHTA and CDR2 FQGTGA. Profiled with immunoSEQ multiplex PCR; TCRdb holds only in-frame clones, not every one. The top ten clones hold 4.5% to 6% of a sample with some 220,000 clones, around 84% of them seen once. This chain uses TRBV7-3 with TRBJ1-1, with D possibly matching TRBD1 (6 bases). This receptor was taken from a woman in her fifties or sixties who had recovered from COVID-19. Material: peripheral blood. The CDR3 protein is CASGNRDGTEAFF. The DNA for the CDR3 is TGTGCCAGCGGAAACAGGGACGGGACTGAAGCTTTCTTT. The entire variable domain, with the rest obtained from reference TRBV7-3 and TRBJ1-1, is as follows: GAGVSQTPSNKVTEKGKYVELRCDPISGHTALYWYRQSLGQGPEFLIYFQGTGAADDSGLPNDRFFAVRPEGSVSTLKIQRTERGDSAVYLCASGNRDGTEAFFGQGTRLTVV.